These T cell receptor beta chains were read from a single sample in a study of blood T cell repertoires in COVID-19. Sequencing used immunoSEQ multiplex PCR; TCRdb keeps in-frame clones, though not all of them. This table has around 72,000 clones, approximately 88% appearing once. Sequenced sample: peripheral blood. The receptors here all came from a woman between 65 and 79 years old with acute or convalescent COVID-19. The conserved cysteine and the conserved F or W are not part of the CDR3 here.

CDR3aa | v_gene
AIGTGNTGELF | TRBV10-3
ATSDSAQGARAF | TRBV24-1
ASRIGSNQPQH | TRBV12-3/TRBV12-4
ATSDTGNEQF | TRBV24-1
ASSQAYLGSLSNQPQH | TRBV4-3
ASSFWTRGGYEQY | TRBV7-9
ASARLGQGNTEAF | TRBV6-5
ASSLGEGQGIQQY | TRBV7-2
ASGSTGGLETQY | TRBV12-5
ASSSGTGGGQPQH | TRBV7-2
SARRDTEAF | TRBV20-1
ASSDPSGGVNEKLF | TRBV9
ASSRYDAKTQH | TRBV27
ASSFGQGSTEAF | TRBV18
ASRGGQGESPLH | TRBV2
ATSDPGGQETQY | TRBV24-1
ASSEDPGSNEQF | TRBV6-1
ASSQAGTSGYEQY | TRBV3-1/TRBV3-2
ATSREAGGGGYT | TRBV15
ASSPGINQPQH | TRBV18
ASSLDGLEGVGYT | TRBV5-5
ASRDRAYGYT | TRBV28
ASSLAGVTEAF | TRBV7-2
ASSSPGVAGAYEQY | TRBV7-2
ASAWVGGQGPGYT | TRBV28
ASSDSRGTEAF | TRBV10-2
ASSIESRGQGWKTQY | TRBV19